Listed below are T cell receptor beta chains from one sample, sequenced in a study of long-term antiretroviral therapy in people with HIV. Measured with immunoSEQ multiplex PCR; TCRdb has only the in-frame clones, and not every one. This sample carries about 14,000 clones, about 80% of them seen once, and the ten largest clones take around 13%. The sample in question was unsorted PBMCs, obtained 3.2 years before starting antiretroviral therapy. These receptors were obtained from a man aged 40-50 years with HIV. Each CDR3 is given with its conserved first and last residue. The D gene is left open where the match is weak. Clone size is stated in some rows and not others, as once, few, many or a class when expanded.

clone size: NA; V gene: TRBV4-1; D gene: TRBD1; J gene: TRBJ1-6; CDR3 DNA: TGCGCCAGCAGCCTACAGGGACAGAATAATTCACCCCTCCACTTT; CDR3 protein: CASSLQGQNNSPLHF
clone size: NA; V gene: TRBV18; D gene: TRBD2; J gene: TRBJ2-1; CDR3 DNA: TGTGCCAGCTCCATTAGCGGGCGCCTATTTTACAATGAGCAGTTCTTC; CDR3 protein: CASSISGRLFYNEQFF
clone size: NA; V gene: TRBV2; D gene: NA; J gene: TRBJ1-2; CDR3 DNA: TGTGCCAGCAGGGACTCAGGGGATGGCTACACCTTC; CDR3 protein: CASRDSGDGYTF
clone size: NA; V gene: TRBV7-2; D gene: NA; J gene: TRBJ1-5; CDR3 DNA: TGTGCCAGCAGCTTAGCGAGCAATCAGCCCCAGCATTTT; CDR3 protein: CASSLASNQPQHF
clone size: NA; V gene: TRBV13; D gene: TRBD1; J gene: TRBJ2-7; CDR3 DNA: TGTGCCAGCAGCTCGACAGGGGACTACGAGCAGTACTTC; CDR3 protein: CASSSTGDYEQYF
clone size: few; V gene: TRBV6-5; D gene: NA; J gene: TRBJ1-5; CDR3 DNA: TGTGCCAGCAGGTCAGGGGACCAGCCCCAGCATTTT; CDR3 protein: CASRSGDQPQHF
clone size: few; V gene: TRBV7-9; D gene: TRBD1; J gene: TRBJ1-1; CDR3 DNA: TGTGCCAGCAGCTCTAACGACAGGGAAGACACTGAAGCTTTCTTT; CDR3 protein: CASSSNDREDTEAFF
clone size: NA; V gene: TRBV5-1; D gene: NA; J gene: TRBJ2-7; CDR3 DNA: TGCGCCAGCAGCTTCGGCAGCCCCTACGAGCAGTACTTC; CDR3 protein: CASSFGSPYEQYF
clone size: NA; V gene: TRBV18; D gene: NA; J gene: TRBJ1-1; CDR3 DNA: TGTGCCAGCTCACCTCAACAGGGTTTCTCTGAAGCTTTCTTT; CDR3 protein: CASSPQQGFSEAFF
clone size: NA; V gene: TRBV5-1; D gene: TRBD1; J gene: TRBJ1-1; CDR3 DNA: TGCGCCAGCAGGGGACAGGGGATGATGAACACTGAAGCTTTCTTT; CDR3 protein: CASRGQGMMNTEAFF
clone size: NA; V gene: TRBV5-1; D gene: TRBD1; J gene: TRBJ1-2; CDR3 DNA: TGCGCCAGCAGCTACGGACAGGGGGCGGATGGCTACACCTTC; CDR3 protein: CASSYGQGADGYTF
clone size: NA; V gene: TRBV11-2; D gene: NA; J gene: TRBJ1-1; CDR3 DNA: TGTGCCAGCAGACCTATCTTAATGAACACTGAAGCTTTCTTT; CDR3 protein: CASRPILMNTEAFF
clone size: NA; V gene: TRBV27; D gene: TRBD1; J gene: TRBJ1-1; CDR3 DNA: TGTGCCAGCAGGTCCGGGGGACAGCAGAACACTGAAGCTTTCTTT; CDR3 protein: CASRSGGQQNTEAFF
clone size: NA; V gene: TRBV6-5; D gene: NA; J gene: TRBJ1-2; CDR3 DNA: TGTGCCACCCTTGAAAGAAGGATGTCTCCCTATGGCTACACCTTC; CDR3 protein: CATLERRMSPYGYTF